This T cell receptor (beta chain) was captured in a study of blood T cell repertoires in COVID-19. Clones were read by immunoSEQ multiplex PCR, and TCRdb kept only the in-frame ones, dropping some. The sample holds 200,000 to 250,000 clones, about 90% seen once. The CDR3 extends over 19 amino acids. V gave up 5 bases and J gave up 2 bases; unmatched junction bases: 18. Germline V CDR1 and CDR2: SGHAT, FQNNGV. This chain joins TRBV11-2 and TRBJ1-3; 7 nucleotides line up with TRBD1. The sequence derives from a woman aged 45-59 years with acute COVID-19. Sequencing was carried out using PBMCs or T cells enriched from blood (not recorded which). CDR3 amino acids: CASSRRIINSQGAGNTIYF. The DNA of the CDR3 is TGTGCCAGCAGCCGCCGAATCATTAACTCCCAGGGGGCTGGAAACACCATATATTTT. The variable domain in full, completed from reference TRBV11-2 and TRBJ1-3, reads EAGVAQSPRYKIIEKRQSVAFWCNPISGHATLYWYQQILGQGPKLLIQFQNNGVVDDSQLPKDRFSAERLKGVDSTLKIQPAKLEDSAVYLCASSRRIINSQGAGNTIYFGEGSWLTVV.